These 9 T cell receptor beta chains share one sample of origin, sequenced in a study of control samples from healthy donors and cancer patients. Assay used: immunoSEQ multiplex PCR; TCRdb lists only in-frame clones, some missing. The sample has roughly 76,000 clones; about 93% are singletons. Sequencing was done on a sample of blood. The source is a woman aged 40 to 50 in good health.

The chain recombines TRBV18 with TRBJ2-3, with D uncertain. The germline CDR1 and CDR2 sequences are KGHSH and LQKENI. The CDR3 extends over 15 amino acids. Trimming cost V 0 bases and J 2 bases, with 9 bases left between them. CDR3 bases: TGTGCCAGCTCACCACCCAGCCTCACCACAGATACGCAGTATTTT. As protein: CASSPPSLTTDTQYF. Together with reference TRBV18 and TRBJ2-3, the CDR3 gives the full variable domain: NAGVMQNPRHLVRRRGQEARLRCSPMKGHSHVYWYRQLPEEGLKFMVYLQKENIIDESGMPKERFSAEFPKEGPSILRIQQVVRGDSAAYFCASSPPSLTTDTQYFGPGTRLTVL.

This clone was picked up one time. The chain recombines TRBV14 with TRBJ2-5; unclear D gene. The CDR3 sequence is 13 residues long. Per the germline V gene, CDR1 is SGHDN and CDR2 is FVKESK. V lost 3 bases to trimming and J lost 5 bases, with 10 bases between them. The DNA for the CDR3 is TGTGCCAGCAGCCAGAACCTACGCGAGACCCAGTACTTC. This sequence encodes CASSQNLRETQYF.

The rearrangement links TRBV27 to TRBJ2-7; 7 positions agree with TRBD2. This CDR3 comprises 13 residues. Germline V gene sequence: CDR1 MNHEY, CDR2 SMNVEV (reference sequence). V trimming: 5 bases; J trimming: 2 bases; junction bases outside the gene matches: 3. In DNA form, the CDR3 reads TGTGCCAGCAGTGTCGGGACTACCTACGAGCAGTACTTC. Encoded protein: CASSVGTTYEQYF.

The CDR3 nucleotides read TGTGCCAGCAGCGTCGGCCCCAGGGCGTTGGTGAACACTGAAGCTTTCTTT. Residues: CASSVGPRALVNTEAFF. This chain links TRBV5-4 with TRBJ1-1, with a possible D match to TRBD1 (5 bases). Germline V lookup: CDR1 SGHNT, CDR2 YYREEE (reference sequence). The V end was cut by 4 bases, the J end by 0 bases, with 19 bases between. The CDR3 extends over 17 amino acids.

The J gene is TRBJ2-2, the V gene TRBV19; D perhaps matches TRBD1 (5 bases). Germline CDR1 and CDR2: LNHDA and SQIVND (reference sequence). CDR3 length: 14 residues. The V end was cut by 9 bases, the J end by 6 bases, with 17 bases between. Here the CDR3 reads CASDDEGEAGELFF. The CDR3 bases are TGTGCCAGCGACGACGAAGGGGAAGCCGGGGAGCTGTTTTTT.

This rearrangement joins TRBV29-1 to TRBJ1-2, with a tentative D call TRBD1 (5 bases). Per the germline V gene, CDR1 is SQVTM and CDR2 is ANQGSEA. The CDR3 contains 11 residues. V lost 3 bases and J lost 11, with 13 bases in between. CDR3 amino acids: CSVDRQGVYTF. CDR3 in DNA: TGCAGCGTTGATAGGCAGGGAGTTTACACCTTC. The variable domain in full, completed from reference TRBV29-1 and TRBJ1-2, reads SAVISQKPSRDICQRGTSLTIQCQVDSQVTMMFWYRQQPGQSLTLIATANQGSEATYESGFVIDKFPISRPNLTFSTLTVSNMSPEDSSIYLCSVDRQGVYTFGSGTRLTVV.

The V gene is TRBV9, the J gene TRBJ2-6; D is ambiguous. CDR3 length: 17 residues. The germline V gene encodes CDR1 SGDLS and CDR2 YYNGEE. The germline V and J ends were trimmed by 4 bases and 1 base, with 15 bases remaining between them. The chain's CDR3 is CASSPDDVLSGANVLTF. The DNA of the CDR3 is TGTGCCAGCAGCCCAGATGACGTCTTGTCTGGGGCCAACGTCCTGACTTTC.

The chain couples TRBV7-9 to TRBJ1-1; perhaps TRBD1 as D (6 bases). V gave up 1 base and J gave up 3 bases, with 6 bases separating them. CDR1 is SEHNR and CDR2 is FQNEAQ in the germline V gene (reference sequence). This CDR3 comprises 13 residues. CDR3 DNA: TGTGCCAGCAGCTTAGAGGGGGACACTGAAGCTTTCTTT. Encoded protein: CASSLEGDTEAFF.

CDR3 residues: CASSQDAGWTEAFF. For the CDR3, the DNA is TGTGCCAGCAGCCAAGACGCAGGTTGGACTGAAGCTTTCTTT. The gene calls are TRBV3-1 (or the pseudogene TRBV3-2) and TRBJ1-1, with D unclear. V lost 0 bases, J lost 5 bases, and 10 bases lay in between. Germline V gene data show CDR1 as LGHDT and CDR2 as YNNKEL (reference sequence). CDR3 size: 14 residues.